This TCR beta chain was obtained from a study of OX40 agonist ivuxolimab in advanced cancers. Overall study context: Every 2 weeks, patients received ivuxolimab intravenously, dosed at 0.01 to 10 mg/kg. The study enrolled dose-escalation patients with hepatocellular carcinoma, melanoma, renal cell or head and neck cancer. Study-wide results and caveats: On average, CD8+ T cells had more expanded clones than CD4+.

Clones were sequenced by immunoSEQ multiplex PCR, and TCRdb holds only the in-frame ones, with some missing. The top ten hold about a fifth of the sample, which has approximately 82,000 clones, about 93% seen once. In the case of this clone: Its specificity is not known.

CDR1 SGDLS and CDR2 YYNGEE come from the germline V gene. The length of the CDR3 is 14 residues. The V and J ends lost 5 bases and 4 bases respectively, with 15 bases between them. The chain links TRBV9 to TRBJ1-1; D is perhaps TRBD1 (5 bases). The sequence was collected from an adult with an advanced solid tumor such as melanoma, head and neck, liver or kidney cancer. The sample in question was CD4+ or CD8+ T cells sorted from blood, obtained in a trial of the OX40 agonist ivuxolimab. As DNA, the CDR3 is TGTGCCAGCAGACAGACCGCGGGGGGCACTGAAGCTTTCTTT. This sequence encodes CASRQTAGGTEAFF.